This T cell receptor (beta chain) was sequenced during a study of beta chain features in type 1 diabetes. This clone was seen only a few times. The target antigen is unknown. The identical CDR3 is also encoded by other nucleotide sequences in the sample. Overall study findings and caveats: A potential influence of HLA type upon TCRB rearrangement remained unresolved herein.

Since all of the isolated RNA was reverse transcribed, expressed TCRB transcripts were what got sequenced. Profiled with immunoSEQ multiplex PCR; TCRdb holds only in-frame clones, not every one. This table holds some 330,000 clones, more than 9.5% found once. The clonotype comes from a woman aged 30 to 39 in good health. The sequenced material came from naive CD4+ T cells from blood.

The CDR3: CASSLAGGRTYNEQFF. The CDR3 DNA follows: TGTGCCAGCAGCTTAGCGGGCGGGAGGACCTACAATGAGCAGTTCTTC. V is TRBV7-9 and J is TRBJ2-1, with 8 bases fitting TRBD2. The CDR3 loop spans 16 amino acids. With V trimmed by 0 bases and J by 2 bases, 3 bases remained unmatched. Germline V gives CDR1 SEHNR, CDR2 FQNEAQ (reference sequence).